The rows below give T cell receptor beta chains drawn from one sample of a study of blood T cell repertoires in COVID-19. Only in-frame clones appear in the TCRdb table, and some are missing; sequencing was by immunoSEQ multiplex PCR. Among approximately 210,000 clones listed, under 90% were seen once. What was sequenced was peripheral blood. These receptors all come from a human donor in a cohort sampled during active COVID-19. Each CDR3 is given with its conserved first and last residue. The order of the fields is D gene, clone size, J gene, V gene, CDR3 DNA, CDR3 protein. D genes are given only for firm matches. Not all rows give a size; the values are once, few, many and, for expanded clones, a class.

NA	NA	TRBJ2-5	TRBV5-1	TGCGCCAGCAGCTTGGGGAGGGGACGAGACGGAGAGACCCAGTACTTC	CASSLGRGRDGETQYF
TRBD2	NA	TRBJ2-1	TRBV19	TGTGCCAGTAGTATGGGACTAGCGAGCAATGAGCAGTTCTTC	CASSMGLASNEQFF
NA	NA	TRBJ2-2	TRBV4-2	TGTGCCAGCAGCTCAGACAGGAACACCGGGGAGCTGTTTTTT	CASSSDRNTGELFF
NA	NA	TRBJ2-5	TRBV2	TGTGCCAGCAGTGAACTTCCCTACCAAGAGACCCAGTACTTC	CASSELPYQETQYF
NA	NA	TRBJ2-1	TRBV6-6	TGTGCCAGCAGTGTCCGGGACTCGTACAATGAGCAGTTCTTC	CASSVRDSYNEQFF
TRBD1	NA	TRBJ2-1	TRBV30	TGTGCCTGGAGTTTTGGACAGGGGCACAATGAGCAGTTCTTC	CAWSFGQGHNEQFF
NA	NA	TRBJ2-5	TRBV4-1	TGCGCCAGCAGCCTCGTGGGGGGTAGGCAAGAGACCCAGTACTTC	CASSLVGGRQETQYF
NA	NA	TRBJ2-1	TRBV20-1	TGCAGTGCTAGCACATATGAGCAGTTCTTC	CSASTYEQFF
TRBD1	NA	TRBJ2-2	TRBV3-1/TRBV3-2	TGTGCCAGCAAGAAGACAGGGGGCCGCGCCGGGGAGCTGTTTTTT	CASKKTGGRAGELFF
NA	NA	TRBJ1-5	TRBV10-3	TGTGCCATCAGTGACGAGCGTTATCAGCCCCAGCATTTT	CAISDERYQPQHF
TRBD1	NA	TRBJ2-2	TRBV29-1	TGCAGCGGCCGACAGGGGACCGGGGAGCTGTTTTTT	CSGRQGTGELFF
NA	NA	TRBJ1-1	TRBV5-1	TGCGCCAGCGGCGGGTCCCCAGGAAACACTGAAGCTTTCTTT	CASGGSPGNTEAFF
NA	NA	TRBJ1-4	TRBV7-2	TGTGCCAGCAGCTTAGTTACGGGTCCCGAAAAACTGTTTTTT	CASSLVTGPEKLFF
NA	NA	TRBJ1-2	TRBV5-1	TGCGCCAGCAGCACCCAAACAGGGTATGATGGCTACACCTTC	CASSTQTGYDGYTF
NA	NA	TRBJ2-7	TRBV21-1	TGTGCCAGCAGCAGCCCGGACAGTTCATGCGAGCAGTACTTC	CASSSPDSSCEQYF
TRBD1	NA	TRBJ1-2	TRBV15	TGTGCCACCAGCACGGACAGGGTGGGCGGCTACACCTTC	CATSTDRVGGYTF
TRBD1	NA	TRBJ1-6	TRBV6-5	TGTGCCAGCAGAAGCCGGGACAGGGGGGACTCACCCCTCCACTTT	CASRSRDRGDSPLHF
NA	NA	TRBJ2-2	TRBV2	TGTGCCAGCACGTTCTACCCAGGGCTCGAGGAGCTGTTTTTT	CASTFYPGLEELFF
NA	NA	TRBJ1-1	TRBV12-3/TRBV12-4	TGTGCCAGCAGTTTAGTGAGAGCTTTCGCTTTCTTT	CASSLVRAFAFF
NA	NA	TRBJ2-2	TRBV28	TGTGCCAGCAGTCGAGGCACCACCGGGGAGCTGTTTTTT	CASSRGTTGELFF
NA	NA	TRBJ2-7	TRBV19	TGTGCCAGTAGGCGCCATGACGGGTCGCCCTCCTACGAGCAGTACTTC	CASRRHDGSPSYEQYF
TRBD1	once	TRBJ1-2	TRBV24-1	TGTGCCACCAGTGATCAACCGGGACAGGGAGGTTTAGGCTACACCTTC	CATSDQPGQGGLGYTF
NA	NA	TRBJ2-2	TRBV21-1	TGTGCCAGCAGCCAGGGACTTCGCAGATTCAACACCGGGGAGCTGTTTTTT	CASSQGLRRFNTGELFF
TRBD1	NA	TRBJ1-6	TRBV7-3	TGTGCCAGCAGCTTAAGACAGGGGAGTAATTCACCCCTCCACTTT	CASSLRQGSNSPLHF
TRBD1	NA	TRBJ2-1	TRBV6-6	TGTGCCAGCAGGCTTGGACAGGGTCAGGTCAATGAGCAGTTCTTC	CASRLGQGQVNEQFF
TRBD1	few	TRBJ1-2	TRBV7-9	TGTGCCAGCAGCTTCGACAGGGGTAGGACCTATGGCTACACCTTC	CASSFDRGRTYGYTF
NA	NA	TRBJ2-7	TRBV6-5	TGTGCCAGCCGACCGAGACGGGACTCCGAGCAGTACTTC	CASRPRRDSEQYF
NA	NA	TRBJ1-2	TRBV6-1	TGTGCCAGCAGTGAAGCGGGACTTCCATATATCGGTAACTATGGCTACACCTTC	CASSEAGLPYIGNYGYTF
TRBD1	NA	TRBJ1-2	TRBV11-2	TGTGCCAGCAGTCGGACAGGGGGGGCGTATGGCTACACCTTC	CASSRTGGAYGYTF